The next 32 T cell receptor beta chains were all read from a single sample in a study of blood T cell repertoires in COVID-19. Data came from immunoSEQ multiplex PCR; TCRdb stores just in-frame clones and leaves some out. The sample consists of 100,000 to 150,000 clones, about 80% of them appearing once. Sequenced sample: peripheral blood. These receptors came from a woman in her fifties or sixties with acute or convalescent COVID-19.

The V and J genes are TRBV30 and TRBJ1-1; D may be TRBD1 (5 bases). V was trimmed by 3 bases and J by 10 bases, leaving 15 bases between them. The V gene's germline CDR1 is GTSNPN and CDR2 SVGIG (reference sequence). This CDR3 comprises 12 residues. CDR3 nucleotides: TGTGCCTGGAGATATCAGGGCTATGGAGCTTTCTTT. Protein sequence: CAWRYQGYGAFF.

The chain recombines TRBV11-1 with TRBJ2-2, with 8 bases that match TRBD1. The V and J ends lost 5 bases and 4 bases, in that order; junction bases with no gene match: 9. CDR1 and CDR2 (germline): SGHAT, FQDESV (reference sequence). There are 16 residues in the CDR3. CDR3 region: CASSPRQGWTTGELFF. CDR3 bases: TGTGCCAGCAGCCCCAGACAGGGGTGGACCACCGGGGAGCTGTTTTTT.

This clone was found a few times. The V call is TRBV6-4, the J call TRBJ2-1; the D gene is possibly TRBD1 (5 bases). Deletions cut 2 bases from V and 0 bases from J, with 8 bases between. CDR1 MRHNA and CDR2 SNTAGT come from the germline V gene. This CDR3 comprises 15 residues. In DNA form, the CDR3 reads TGTGCCAGCAGTGACACTGACAGCTCCTACAATGAGCAGTTCTTC. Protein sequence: CASSDTDSSYNEQFF.

The CDR3 DNA is TGTGCCAGCACTCCCCGAGGCTTGTCGGAGCAGTTCTTC. Amino acids: CASTPRGLSEQFF. The rearrangement links TRBV6-5 to TRBJ2-1; D is uncertain. The CDR3 loop spans 13 amino acids. Trimming shortened V by 7 bases and J by 10 bases, and 17 bases separated the two germline ends. Germline V CDR1 and CDR2: MNHEY, SVGAGI.

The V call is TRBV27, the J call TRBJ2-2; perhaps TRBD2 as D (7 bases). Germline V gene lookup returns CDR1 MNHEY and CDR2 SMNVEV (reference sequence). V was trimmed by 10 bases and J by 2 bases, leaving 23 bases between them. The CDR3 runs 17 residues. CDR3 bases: TGTGCCACCCGAAGGTCGGCGGGGGCCTTCAACACCGGGGAGCTGTTTTTT. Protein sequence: CATRRSAGAFNTGELFF.

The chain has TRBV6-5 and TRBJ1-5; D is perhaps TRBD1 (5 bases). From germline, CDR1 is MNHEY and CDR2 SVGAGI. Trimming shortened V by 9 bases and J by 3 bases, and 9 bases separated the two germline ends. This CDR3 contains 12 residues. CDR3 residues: CASGHFNQPQHF. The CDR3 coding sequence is TGTGCCAGTGGACATTTCAATCAGCCCCAGCATTTT.

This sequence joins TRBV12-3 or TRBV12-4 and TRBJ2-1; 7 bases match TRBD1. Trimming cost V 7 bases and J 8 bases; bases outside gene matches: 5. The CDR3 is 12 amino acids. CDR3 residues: CASNPGGYEQFF. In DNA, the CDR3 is TGTGCCAGCAACCCAGGGGGATATGAGCAGTTCTTC.

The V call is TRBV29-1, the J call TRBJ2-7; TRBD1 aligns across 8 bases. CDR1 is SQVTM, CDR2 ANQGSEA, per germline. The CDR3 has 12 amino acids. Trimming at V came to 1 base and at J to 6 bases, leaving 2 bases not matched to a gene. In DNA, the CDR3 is TGCAGCGTTGAAGTGGACAGGGCCGAGCAGTACTTC. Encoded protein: CSVEVDRAEQYF.

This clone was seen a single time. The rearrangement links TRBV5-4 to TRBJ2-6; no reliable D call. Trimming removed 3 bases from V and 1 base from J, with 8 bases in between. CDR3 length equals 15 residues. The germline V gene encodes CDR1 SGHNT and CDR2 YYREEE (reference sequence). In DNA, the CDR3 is TGTGCCAGCAGCTCTCGTCTTTCTGGGGCCAACGTCCTGACTTTC. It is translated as CASSSRLSGANVLTF.

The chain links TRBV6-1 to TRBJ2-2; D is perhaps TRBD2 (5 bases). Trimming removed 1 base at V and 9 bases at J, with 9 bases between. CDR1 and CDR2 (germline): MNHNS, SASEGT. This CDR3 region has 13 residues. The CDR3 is CASSEGTLRELFF. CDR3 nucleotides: TGTGCCAGCAGTGAAGGGACTCTTCGGGAGCTGTTTTTT.

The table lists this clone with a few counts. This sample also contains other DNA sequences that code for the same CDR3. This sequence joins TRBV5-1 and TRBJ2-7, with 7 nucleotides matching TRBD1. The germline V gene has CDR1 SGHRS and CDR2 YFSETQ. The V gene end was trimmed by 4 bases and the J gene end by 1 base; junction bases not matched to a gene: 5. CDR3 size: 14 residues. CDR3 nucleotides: TGCGCCAGCAGCCCGGGACAGTCTTCCTACGAGCAGTACTTC. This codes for CASSPGQSSYEQYF.

The CDR3 region is CAWRSPQGPNQPQHF. Written as DNA, the CDR3 is TGTGCCTGGAGGTCACCACAGGGCCCGAATCAGCCCCAGCATTTT. J is TRBJ1-5 and V is TRBV30; D is perhaps TRBD1 (6 bases). The CDR3 runs to 15 residues. V was shortened by 3 bases and J by 4 bases, with 16 bases between the two germline ends. From germline, CDR1 is GTSNPN and CDR2 SVGIG (reference sequence).

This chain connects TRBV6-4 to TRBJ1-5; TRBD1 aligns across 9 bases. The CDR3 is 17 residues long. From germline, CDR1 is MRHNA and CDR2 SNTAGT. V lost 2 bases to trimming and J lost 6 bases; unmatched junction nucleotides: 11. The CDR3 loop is CASSDGGDRDGAQPQHF. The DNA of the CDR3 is TGTGCCAGCAGTGACGGGGGGGACAGGGACGGTGCTCAGCCCCAGCATTTT.

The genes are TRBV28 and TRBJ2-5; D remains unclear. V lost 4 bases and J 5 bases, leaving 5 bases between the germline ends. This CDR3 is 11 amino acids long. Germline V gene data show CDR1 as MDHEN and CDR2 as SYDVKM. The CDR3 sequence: CASSSYETQYF. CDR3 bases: TGTGCCAGCAGTTCGTATGAGACCCAGTACTTC.

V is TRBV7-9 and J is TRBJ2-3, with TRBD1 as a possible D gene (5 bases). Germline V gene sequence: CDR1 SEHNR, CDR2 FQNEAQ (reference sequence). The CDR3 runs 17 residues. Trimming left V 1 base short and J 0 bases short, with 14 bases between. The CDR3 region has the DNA TGTGCCAGCAGCTTAGGGAAAGACAGCACTAGCACAGATACGCAGTATTTT. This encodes CASSLGKDSTSTDTQYF.

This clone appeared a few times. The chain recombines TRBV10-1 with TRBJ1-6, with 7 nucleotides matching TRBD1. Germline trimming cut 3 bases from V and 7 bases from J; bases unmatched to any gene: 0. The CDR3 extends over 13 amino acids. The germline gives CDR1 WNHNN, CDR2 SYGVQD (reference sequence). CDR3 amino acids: CASSEQGNSPLHF. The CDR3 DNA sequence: TGCGCCAGCAGTGAACAGGGGAATTCACCCCTCCACTTT.

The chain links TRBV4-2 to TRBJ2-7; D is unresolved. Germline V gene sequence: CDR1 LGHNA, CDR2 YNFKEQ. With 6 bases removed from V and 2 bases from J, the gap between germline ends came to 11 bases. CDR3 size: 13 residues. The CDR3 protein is CASRNTETYEQYF. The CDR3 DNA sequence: TGTGCCAGCAGAAATACAGAGACCTACGAGCAGTACTTC.

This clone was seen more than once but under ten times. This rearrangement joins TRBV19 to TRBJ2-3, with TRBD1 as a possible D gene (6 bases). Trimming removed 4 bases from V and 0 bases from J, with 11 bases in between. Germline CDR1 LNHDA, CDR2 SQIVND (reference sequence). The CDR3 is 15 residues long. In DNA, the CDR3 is TGTGCCAGTAGTAATGGACAGTTGAGCACAGATACGCAGTATTTT. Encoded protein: CASSNGQLSTDTQYF.

CDR3 sequence reads: CASSLYGYYEQYF. Written as DNA, the CDR3 is TGTGCCAGCAGCTTGTACGGGTACTACGAGCAGTACTTC. The chain joins TRBV5-4 to TRBJ2-7, with unresolved D. This CDR3 has 13 amino acids. CDR1 is SGHNT, CDR2 YYREEE, per germline (reference sequence). Trimming removed 1 base at V and 3 bases at J, with 8 bases between.

The CDR3 DNA follows: TGTGCCAGCAGCCTGAGGGGGCGCGATGGCTACACCTTC. Its translation: CASSLRGRDGYTF. The chain links TRBV5-4 to TRBJ1-2, with 7 bases identical to TRBD1. The CDR3 covers 13 residues. CDR1 is SGHNT, CDR2 YYREEE, per germline (reference sequence). Trimming took 4 bases from V and 6 from J; bases not matched to a gene: 6.

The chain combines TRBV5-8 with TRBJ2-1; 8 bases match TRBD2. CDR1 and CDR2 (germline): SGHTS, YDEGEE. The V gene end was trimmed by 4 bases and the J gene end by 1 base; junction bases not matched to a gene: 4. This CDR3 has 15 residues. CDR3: CASSPQRGSYNEQFF. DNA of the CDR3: TGTGCCAGCAGCCCGCAGCGGGGGTCCTACAATGAGCAGTTCTTC.

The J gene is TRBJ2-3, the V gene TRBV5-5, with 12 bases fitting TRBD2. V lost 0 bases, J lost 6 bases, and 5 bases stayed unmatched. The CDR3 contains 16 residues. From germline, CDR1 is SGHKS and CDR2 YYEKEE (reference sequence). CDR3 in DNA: TGTGCCAGCAGCTTGGCTAGCGGGGGGGGCATGGATACGCAGTATTTT. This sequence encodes CASSLASGGGMDTQYF.

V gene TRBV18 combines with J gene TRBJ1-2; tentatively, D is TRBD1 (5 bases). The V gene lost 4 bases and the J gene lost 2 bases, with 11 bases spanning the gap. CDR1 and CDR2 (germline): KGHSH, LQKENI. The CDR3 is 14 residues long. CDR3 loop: CASSLVTDNYGYTF. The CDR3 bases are TGTGCCAGCTCACTAGTGACAGACAACTATGGCTACACCTTC.

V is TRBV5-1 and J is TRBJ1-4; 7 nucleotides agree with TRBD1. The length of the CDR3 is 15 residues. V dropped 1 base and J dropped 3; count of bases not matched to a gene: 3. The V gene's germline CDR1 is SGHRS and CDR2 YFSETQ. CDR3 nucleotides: TGCGCCAGCAGCTTGACCGGGACAGCTAATGAAAAACTGTTTTTT. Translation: CASSLTGTANEKLFF.

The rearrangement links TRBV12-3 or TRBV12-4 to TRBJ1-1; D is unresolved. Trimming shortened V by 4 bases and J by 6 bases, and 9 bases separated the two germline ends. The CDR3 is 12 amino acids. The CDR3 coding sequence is TGTGCCAGCAGTTCGGCGGAGGCTGAAGCTTTCTTT. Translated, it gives CASSSAEAEAFF.

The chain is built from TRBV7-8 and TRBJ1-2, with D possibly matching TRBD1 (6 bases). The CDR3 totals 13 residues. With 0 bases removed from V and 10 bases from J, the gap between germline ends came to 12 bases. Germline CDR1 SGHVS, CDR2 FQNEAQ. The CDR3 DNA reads TGTGCCAGCAGCTTAGCCGGACAGTCCGTCTACACCTTC. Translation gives CASSLAGQSVYTF.

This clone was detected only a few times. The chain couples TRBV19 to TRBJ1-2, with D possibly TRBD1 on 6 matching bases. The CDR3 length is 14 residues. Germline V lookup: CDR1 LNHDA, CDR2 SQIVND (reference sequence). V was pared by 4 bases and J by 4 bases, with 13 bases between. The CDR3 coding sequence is TGTGCCAGTAGTAGAGAACAGGGCGGCTATGGCTACACCTTC. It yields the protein CASSREQGGYGYTF.

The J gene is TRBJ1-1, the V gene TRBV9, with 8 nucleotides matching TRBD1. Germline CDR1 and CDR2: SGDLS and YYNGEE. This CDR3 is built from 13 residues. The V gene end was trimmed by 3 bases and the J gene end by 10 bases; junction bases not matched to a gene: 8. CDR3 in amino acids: CASSDGTGGGAFF. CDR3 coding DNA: TGTGCCAGCAGCGACGGGACAGGCGGTGGAGCTTTCTTT. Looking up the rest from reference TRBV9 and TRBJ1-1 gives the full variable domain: DSGVTQTPKHLITATGQRVTLRCSPRSGDLSVYWYQQSLDQGLQFLIQYYNGEERAKGNILERFSAQQFPDLHSELNLSSLELGDSALYFCASSDGTGGGAFFGQGTRLTVV.

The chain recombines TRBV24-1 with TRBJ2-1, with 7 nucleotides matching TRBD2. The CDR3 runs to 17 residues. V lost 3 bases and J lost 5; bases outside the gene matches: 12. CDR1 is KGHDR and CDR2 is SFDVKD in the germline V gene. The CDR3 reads CATSDPGGRTRDNEQFF. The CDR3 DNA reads TGTGCCACCAGTGATCCGGGAGGCAGGACCAGAGACAATGAGCAGTTCTTC.

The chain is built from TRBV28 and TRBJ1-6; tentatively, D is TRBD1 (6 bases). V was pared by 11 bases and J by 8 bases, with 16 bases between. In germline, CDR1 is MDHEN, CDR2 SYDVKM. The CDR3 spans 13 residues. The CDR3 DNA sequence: TGTGCCTACAGGACTAGGGGGGATTCACCCCTCCACTTT. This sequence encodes CAYRTRGDSPLHF.

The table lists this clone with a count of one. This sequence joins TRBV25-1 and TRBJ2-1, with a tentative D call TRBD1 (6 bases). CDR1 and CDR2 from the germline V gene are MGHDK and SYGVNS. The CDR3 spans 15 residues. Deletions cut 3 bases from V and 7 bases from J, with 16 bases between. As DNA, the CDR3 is TGTGCCAGCAGTGATTGGCGGGTTCAGGGGAATGAGCAGTTCTTC. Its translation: CASSDWRVQGNEQFF.

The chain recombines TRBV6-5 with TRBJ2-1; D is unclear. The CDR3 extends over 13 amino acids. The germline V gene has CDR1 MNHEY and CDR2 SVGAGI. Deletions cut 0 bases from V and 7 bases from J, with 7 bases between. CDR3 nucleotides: TGTGCCAGCAGTTACTCGACTTTTAATGAGCAGTTCTTC. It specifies CASSYSTFNEQFF.